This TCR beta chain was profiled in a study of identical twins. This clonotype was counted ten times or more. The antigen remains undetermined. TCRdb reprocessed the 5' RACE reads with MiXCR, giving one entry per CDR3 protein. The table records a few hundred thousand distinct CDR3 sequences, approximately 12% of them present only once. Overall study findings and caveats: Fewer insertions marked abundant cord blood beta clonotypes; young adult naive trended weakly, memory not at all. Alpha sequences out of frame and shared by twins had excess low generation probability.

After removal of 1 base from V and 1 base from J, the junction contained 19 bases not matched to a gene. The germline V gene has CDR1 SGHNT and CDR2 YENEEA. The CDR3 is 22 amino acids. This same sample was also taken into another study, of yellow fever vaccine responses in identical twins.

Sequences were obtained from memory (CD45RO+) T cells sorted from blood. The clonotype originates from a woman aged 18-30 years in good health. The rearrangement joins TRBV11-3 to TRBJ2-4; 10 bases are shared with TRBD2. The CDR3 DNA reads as TGTGCCAGCAGCTTAGTGGGGGCGCTAGCGGGAGTCCCCGGGGGTGCCAAAAACATTCAGTACTTC. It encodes CASSLVGALAGVPGGAKNIQYF.